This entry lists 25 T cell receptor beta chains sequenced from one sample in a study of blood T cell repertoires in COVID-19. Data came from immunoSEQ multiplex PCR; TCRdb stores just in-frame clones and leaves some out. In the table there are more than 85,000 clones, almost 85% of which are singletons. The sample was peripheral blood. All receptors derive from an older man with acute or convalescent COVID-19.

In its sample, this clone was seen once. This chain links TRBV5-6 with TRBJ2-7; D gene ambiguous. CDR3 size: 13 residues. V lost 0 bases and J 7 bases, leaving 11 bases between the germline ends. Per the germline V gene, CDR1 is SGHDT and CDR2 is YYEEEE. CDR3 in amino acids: CASSLGSNVEQYF. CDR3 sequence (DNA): TGTGCCAGCAGCTTGGGGAGCAATGTGGAGCAGTACTTC.

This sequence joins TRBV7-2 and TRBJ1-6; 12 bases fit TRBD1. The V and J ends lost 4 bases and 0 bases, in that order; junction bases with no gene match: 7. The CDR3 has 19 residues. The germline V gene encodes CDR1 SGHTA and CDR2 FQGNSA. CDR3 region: CASSWSGTGGGSYNSPLHF. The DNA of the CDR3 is TGTGCCAGCAGCTGGTCCGGGACAGGGGGCGGCTCCTATAATTCACCCCTCCACTTT. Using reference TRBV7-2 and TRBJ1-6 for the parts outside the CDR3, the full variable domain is GAGVSQSPSNKVTEKGKDVELRCDPISGHTALYWYRQSLGQGLEFLIYFQGNSAPDKSGLPSDRFSAERTGGSVSTLTIQRTQQEDSAVYLCASSWSGTGGGSYNSPLHFGNGTRLTVT.

CDR3 coding DNA: TGTGCCAGCAGCGTAGGGCAGTCGACCTACGAGCAGTACTTC. Protein: CASSVGQSTYEQYF. The rearrangement joins TRBV9 to TRBJ2-7; D ambiguous. Trimming stripped 0 bases from V and 2 bases from J, with 9 bases between. CDR1 is SGDLS, CDR2 YYNGEE, per germline. This CDR3 comprises 14 residues. Using reference TRBV9 and TRBJ2-7 for the parts outside the CDR3, the full variable domain is DSGVTQTPKHLITATGQRVTLRCSPRSGDLSVYWYQQSLDQGLQFLIQYYNGEERAKGNILERFSAQQFPDLHSELNLSSLELGDSALYFCASSVGQSTYEQYFGPGTRLTVT.

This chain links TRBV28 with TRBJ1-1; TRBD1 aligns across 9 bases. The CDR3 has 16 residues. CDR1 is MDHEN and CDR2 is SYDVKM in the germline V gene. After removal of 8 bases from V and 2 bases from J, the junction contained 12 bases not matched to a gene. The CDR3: CASYRDREGRNTEAFF. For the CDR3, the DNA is TGTGCCAGCTATAGGGACAGGGAGGGACGCAACACTGAAGCTTTCTTT.

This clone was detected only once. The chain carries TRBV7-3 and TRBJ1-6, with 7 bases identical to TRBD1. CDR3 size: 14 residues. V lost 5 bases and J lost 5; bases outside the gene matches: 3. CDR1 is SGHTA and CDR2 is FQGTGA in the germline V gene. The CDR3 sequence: CASSRDRDNSPLHF. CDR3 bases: TGTGCCAGCAGCCGTGACAGGGATAATTCACCCCTCCACTTT.

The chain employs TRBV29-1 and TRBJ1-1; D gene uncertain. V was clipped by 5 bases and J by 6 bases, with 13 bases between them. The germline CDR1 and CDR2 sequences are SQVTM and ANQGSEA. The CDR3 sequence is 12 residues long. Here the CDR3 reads CSVNDERAEAFF. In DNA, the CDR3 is TGCAGCGTTAACGATGAGAGGGCTGAAGCTTTCTTT.

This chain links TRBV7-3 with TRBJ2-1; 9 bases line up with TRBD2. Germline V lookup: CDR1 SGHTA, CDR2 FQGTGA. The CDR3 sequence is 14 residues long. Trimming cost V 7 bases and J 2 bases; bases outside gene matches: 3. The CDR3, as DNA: TGTGCCAGCAACCTAGCGGGACCCTACAATGAGCAGTTCTTC. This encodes CASNLAGPYNEQFF.

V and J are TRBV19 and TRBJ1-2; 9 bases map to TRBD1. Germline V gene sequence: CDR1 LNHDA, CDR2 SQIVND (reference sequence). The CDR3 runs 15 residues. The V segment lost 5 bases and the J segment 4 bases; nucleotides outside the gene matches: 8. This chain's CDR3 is CASSGGQGSIYGYTF. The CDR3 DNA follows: TGTGCCAGTAGTGGGGGACAGGGATCCATCTATGGCTACACCTTC.

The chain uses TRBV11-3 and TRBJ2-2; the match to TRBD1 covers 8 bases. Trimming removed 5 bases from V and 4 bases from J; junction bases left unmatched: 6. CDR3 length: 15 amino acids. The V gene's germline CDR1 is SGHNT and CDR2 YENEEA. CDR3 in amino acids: CASSHDRGGTGELFF. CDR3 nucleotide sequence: TGTGCCAGCAGCCATGACAGGGGTGGCACCGGGGAGCTGTTTTTT.

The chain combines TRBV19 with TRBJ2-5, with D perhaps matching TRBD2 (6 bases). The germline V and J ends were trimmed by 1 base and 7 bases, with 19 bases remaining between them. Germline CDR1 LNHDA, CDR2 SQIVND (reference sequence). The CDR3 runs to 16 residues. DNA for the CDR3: TGTGCCAGTAGTATAGCAGGAGGGAGTTTGTCTGGGACCCAGTACTTC. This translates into CASSIAGGSLSGTQYF.

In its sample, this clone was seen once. The CDR3: CASSLGRDRGDNEQFF. In nucleotides, the CDR3 is TGTGCCAGCAGCTTAGGCCGGGACAGGGGGGACAATGAGCAGTTCTTC. The rearrangement links TRBV5-4 to TRBJ2-1; 11 nucleotides match TRBD1. The length of the CDR3 is 16 residues. V trimming: 2 bases; J trimming: 5 bases; junction bases outside the gene matches: 6. Germline-derived CDR1 and CDR2 are SGHNT and YYREEE (reference sequence).

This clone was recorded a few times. The CDR3 nucleotides read TGTGCCAGCAGGGCCCAGGGGAACACTGAAGCTTTCTTT. Its translation: CASRAQGNTEAFF. V usage is TRBV2 and J usage is TRBJ1-1, with D maybe TRBD1 (5 bases). CDR3 length: 13 residues. V lost 6 bases, J lost 1 base, and 9 bases lay in between. Germline-derived CDR1 and CDR2 are SNHLY and FYNNEI. The full variable domain, its missing parts supplied by reference TRBV2 and TRBJ1-1, is EPEVTQTPSHQVTQMGQEVILRCVPISNHLYFYWYRQILGQKVEFLVSFYNNEISEKSEIFDDQFSVERPDGSNFTLKIRSTKLEDSAMYFCASRAQGNTEAFFGQGTRLTVV.

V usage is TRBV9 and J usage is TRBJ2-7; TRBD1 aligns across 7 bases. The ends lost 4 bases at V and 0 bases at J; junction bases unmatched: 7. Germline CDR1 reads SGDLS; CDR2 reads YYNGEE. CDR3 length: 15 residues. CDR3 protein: CASSPHWDSSYEQYF. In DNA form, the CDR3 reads TGTGCCAGCAGCCCCCACTGGGACAGCTCCTACGAGCAGTACTTC.

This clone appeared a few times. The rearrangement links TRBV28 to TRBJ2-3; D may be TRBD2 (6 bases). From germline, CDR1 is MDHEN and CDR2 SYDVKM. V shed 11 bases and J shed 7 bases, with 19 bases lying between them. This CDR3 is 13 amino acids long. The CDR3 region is CAAGPGFGYTQYF. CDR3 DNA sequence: TGTGCCGCGGGACCCGGGTTTGGATATACGCAGTATTTT.

CDR3 nucleotide sequence: TGTGCCAGCAACAATGGACTAGCGGGTTACCACGAGCAGTACTTC. It yields the protein CASNNGLAGYHEQYF. The chain has TRBV6-6 and TRBJ2-7; 11 bases are a match to TRBD2. The CDR3 consists of 15 residues. The J segment lost 5 bases and the V segment lost 7 bases, leaving 10 bases of the junction unmatched. Germline assignment: CDR1 MNHNY and CDR2 SVGAGI (reference sequence).

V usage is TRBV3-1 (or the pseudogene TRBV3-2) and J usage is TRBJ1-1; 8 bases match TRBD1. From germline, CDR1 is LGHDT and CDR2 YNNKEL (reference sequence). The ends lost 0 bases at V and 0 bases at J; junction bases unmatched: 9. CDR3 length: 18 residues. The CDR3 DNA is TGTGCCAGCAGCCAAGATCACAGGGGGTTTTACATGAACACTGAAGCTTTCTTT. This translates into CASSQDHRGFYMNTEAFF.

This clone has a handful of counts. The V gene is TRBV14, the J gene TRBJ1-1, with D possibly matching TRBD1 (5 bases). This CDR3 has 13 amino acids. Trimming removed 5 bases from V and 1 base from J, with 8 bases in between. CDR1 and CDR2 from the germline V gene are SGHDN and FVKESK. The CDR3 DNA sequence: TGTGCCAGCAGCTTGACAGAGAACACTGAAGCTTTCTTT. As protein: CASSLTENTEAFF.

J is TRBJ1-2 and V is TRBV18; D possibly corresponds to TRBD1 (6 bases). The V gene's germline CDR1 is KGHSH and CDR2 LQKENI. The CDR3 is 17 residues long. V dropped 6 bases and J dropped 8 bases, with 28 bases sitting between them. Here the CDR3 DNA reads TGTGCCAGCTCTCCCTCTAGGACAGTCATCCCTCTGCGGGGCTACACCTTC. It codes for CASSPSRTVIPLRGYTF.

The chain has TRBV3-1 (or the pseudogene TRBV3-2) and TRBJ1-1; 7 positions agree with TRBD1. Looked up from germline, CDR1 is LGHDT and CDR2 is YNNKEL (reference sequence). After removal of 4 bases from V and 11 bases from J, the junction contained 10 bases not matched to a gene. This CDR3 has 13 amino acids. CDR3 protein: CASSLDRMTEAFF. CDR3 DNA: TGTGCCAGCAGCCTGGACAGGATGACGGAGGCTTTCTTT.

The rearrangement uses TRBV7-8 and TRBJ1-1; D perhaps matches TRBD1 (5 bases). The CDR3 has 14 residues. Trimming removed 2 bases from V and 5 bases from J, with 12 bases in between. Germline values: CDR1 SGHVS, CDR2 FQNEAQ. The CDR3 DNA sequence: TGTGCCAGCAGCTTAAGGCCAAGGGGTACTGAAGCTTTCTTT. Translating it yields CASSLRPRGTEAFF.

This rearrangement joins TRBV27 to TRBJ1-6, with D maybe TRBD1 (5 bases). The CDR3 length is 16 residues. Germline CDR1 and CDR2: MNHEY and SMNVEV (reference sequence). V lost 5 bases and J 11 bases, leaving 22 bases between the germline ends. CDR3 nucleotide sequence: TGTGCCAGCAGTGCTACGATAGGGGCAGCGGGCGCACCCCTCCACTTT. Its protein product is CASSATIGAAGAPLHF.

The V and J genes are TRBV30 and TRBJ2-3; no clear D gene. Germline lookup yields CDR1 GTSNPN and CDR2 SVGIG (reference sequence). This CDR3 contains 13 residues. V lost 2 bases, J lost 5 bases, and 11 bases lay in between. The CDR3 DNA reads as TGTGCCTGGAGTCTCCCCCCCGGAGATACGCAGTATTTT. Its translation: CAWSLPPGDTQYF.

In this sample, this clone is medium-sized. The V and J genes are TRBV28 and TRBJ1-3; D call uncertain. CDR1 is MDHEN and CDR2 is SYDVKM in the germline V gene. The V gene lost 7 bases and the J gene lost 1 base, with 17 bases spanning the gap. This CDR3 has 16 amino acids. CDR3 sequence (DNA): TGTGCCAGCACTAAGACCCCAGAGACTTCTGGAAACACCATATATTTT. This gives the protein CASTKTPETSGNTIYF.

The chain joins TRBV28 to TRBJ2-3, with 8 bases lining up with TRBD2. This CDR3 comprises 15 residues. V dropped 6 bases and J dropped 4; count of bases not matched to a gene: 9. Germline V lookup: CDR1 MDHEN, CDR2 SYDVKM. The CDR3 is CASSRPGGGADTQYF. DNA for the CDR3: TGTGCCAGCAGCCGCCCGGGGGGGGGTGCAGATACGCAGTATTTT.

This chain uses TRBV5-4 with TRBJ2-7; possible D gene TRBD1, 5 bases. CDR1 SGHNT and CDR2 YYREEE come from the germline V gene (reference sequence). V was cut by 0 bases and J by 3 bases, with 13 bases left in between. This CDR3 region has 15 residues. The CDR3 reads CASSLAWGRDYEQYF. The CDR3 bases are TGTGCCAGCAGCTTGGCCTGGGGCAGGGACTACGAGCAGTACTTC.